The 12 T cell receptor beta chains in this list originate from one sample, sequenced in a study of OX40 agonist ivuxolimab in advanced cancers. The method was immunoSEQ multiplex PCR; TCRdb's version includes in-frame clones alone and lacks a portion of them. This table holds about 46,000 clones, 70% to 90% found once. Here the sequenced sample was CD4+ or CD8+ T cells sorted from blood, taken in a trial of the OX40 agonist ivuxolimab. The origin of the receptors is an adult with an advanced solid tumor such as melanoma, head and neck, liver or kidney cancer.

The rearrangement uses TRBV16 and TRBJ2-5; D not certain. With the DNA end fitting TRBJ2-7 better, the J assignment may be wrong. The CDR3 loop spans 12 amino acids. Germline assignment: CDR1 KGHSY and CDR2 FQNENV. The CDR3 reads CASSPATYEQYF. As DNA, the CDR3 is TGTGCCAGCAGTCCAGCCACCTACGAGCAGTACTTC.

The rearrangement uses TRBV9 and TRBJ2-7; D is uncertain. The V gene lost 3 bases and the J gene lost 4 bases, with 14 bases spanning the gap. This CDR3 has 14 residues. In germline, CDR1 is SGDLS, CDR2 YYNGEE. In DNA form, the CDR3 reads TGTGCCAGCAGCGCCGGGCCTTTACAGTACGAGCAGTACTTC. This encodes CASSAGPLQYEQYF. Full variable domain (outside the CDR3, taken from reference TRBV9 and TRBJ2-7): DSGVTQTPKHLITATGQRVTLRCSPRSGDLSVYWYQQSLDQGLQFLIQYYNGEERAKGNILERFSAQQFPDLHSELNLSSLELGDSALYFCASSAGPLQYEQYFGPGTRLTVT.

The rearrangement joins TRBV6-6 to TRBJ1-3, with D possibly matching TRBD1 (5 bases). V was shortened by 5 bases and J by 2 bases, with 10 bases between the two germline ends. Per the germline V gene, CDR1 is MNHNY and CDR2 is SVGAGI (reference sequence). CDR3 length: 14 residues. Here the CDR3 reads CASSTSGTGNTIYF. In nucleotides, the CDR3 is TGTGCCAGCAGTACTTCAGGGACTGGAAACACCATATATTTT.

The chain couples TRBV2 to TRBJ1-1; a weak D match, TRBD1 (6 bases). V lost 7 bases and J lost 1, with 19 bases in between. This CDR3 comprises 16 residues. Germline assignment: CDR1 SNHLY and CDR2 FYNNEI. CDR3 bases: TGTGCCAGCACCCCGGCACAGGGATCCCAGAACACTGAAGCTTTCTTT. Its protein product is CASTPAQGSQNTEAFF. Filled out from reference TRBV2 and TRBJ1-1, the complete variable domain reads EPEVTQTPSHQVTQMGQEVILRCVPISNHLYFYWYRQILGQKVEFLVSFYNNEISEKSEIFDDQFSVERPDGSNFTLKIRSTKLEDSAMYFCASTPAQGSQNTEAFFGQGTRLTVV.

The genes are TRBV28 and TRBJ2-7; TRBD1 agrees at 7 bases. Germline assignment: CDR1 MDHEN and CDR2 SYDVKM. This CDR3 has 14 amino acids. V was pared by 7 bases and J by 3 bases, with 9 bases of the junction left unmatched. The CDR3 bases are TGTGCCAGCAAACCGACAGGGCTCATCTACGAGCAGTACTTC. Protein: CASKPTGLIYEQYF.

This chain connects TRBV6-5 to TRBJ2-2; 7 bases are shared with TRBD1. This CDR3 has 16 amino acids. Trimming cost V 2 bases and J 6 bases; bases outside gene matches: 9. Germline CDR1 is MNHEY and CDR2 is SVGAGI. The CDR3 nucleotides are TGTGCCAGCAGTTACCGGGCAGGGGGTTTGGCCGGGGAGCTGTTTTTT. It specifies CASSYRAGGLAGELFF.

The gene calls are TRBV7-6 and TRBJ2-1; 9 bases align to TRBD2. Germline lookup yields CDR1 SGHVS and CDR2 FNYEAQ. The CDR3 runs 18 residues. J gave up 0 bases and V 1 base, and 7 bases lay outside the gene matches. CDR3 in DNA: TGTGCCAGCAGCTTAGGGTCTAGCGGGGAAATCTCCTACAATGAGCAGTTCTTC. Its protein product is CASSLGSSGEISYNEQFF.

This chain joins TRBV7-8 and TRBJ1-5; maybe TRBD1 (5 bases). The CDR3 covers 13 residues. Looked up from germline, CDR1 is SGHVS and CDR2 is FQNEAQ. The V gene lost 4 bases and the J gene lost 9 bases, with 13 bases spanning the gap. CDR3 loop: CASSSGPRGPQHF. For the CDR3, the DNA is TGTGCCAGCAGCTCAGGGCCCCGGGGGCCCCAGCATTTT.

This chain connects TRBV5-1 to TRBJ2-2; D is possibly TRBD2 (6 bases). Germline CDR1 and CDR2: SGHRS and YFSETQ. The CDR3 has 15 residues. V was clipped by 2 bases and J by 3 bases, with 11 bases between them. The CDR3 DNA reads TGCGCCAGCAGCTTCAGGAGGGCCGACACCGGGGAGCTGTTTTTT. Amino acid sequence: CASSFRRADTGELFF.

The chain is built from TRBV10-3 and TRBJ2-5; 10 bases are shared with TRBD1. There are 13 residues in the CDR3. J was trimmed by 5 bases and V by 8 bases; bases with no gene match: 5. CDR1 ENHRY and CDR2 SYGVKD come from the germline V gene. CDR3 loop: CAIGTGVDETQYF. In DNA, the CDR3 is TGTGCCATCGGGACAGGGGTAGACGAGACCCAGTACTTC.

This clone appeared a single time. The chain employs TRBV7-3 and TRBJ2-5; D remains ambiguous. CDR3 length: 13 residues. The germline V and J ends were trimmed by 5 bases and 1 base, with 8 bases remaining between them. The germline gives CDR1 SGHTA, CDR2 FQGTGA. The CDR3 bases are TGTGCCAGCAGCCCTTACGCCCAAGAGACCCAGTACTTC. Protein sequence: CASSPYAQETQYF.

The chain employs TRBV28 and TRBJ1-3; D remains unclear. V shed 6 bases and J shed 8 bases, with 14 bases lying between them. Germline V gene sequence: CDR1 MDHEN, CDR2 SYDVKM. The CDR3 length is 13 residues. CDR3 sequence: CASRPFPVDTIYF. CDR3 coding DNA: TGTGCCAGCAGACCCTTCCCGGTGGACACCATATATTTT. The complete variable domain, with remaining parts taken from reference TRBV28 and TRBJ1-3, reads DVKVTQSSRYLVKRTGEKVFLECVQDMDHENMFWYRQDPGLGLRLIYFSYDVKMKEKGDIPEGYSVSREKKERFSLILESASTNQTSMYLCASRPFPVDTIYFGEGSWLTVV.